A single sample gave rise to the 23 T cell receptor beta chains below, sequenced in a study of regulatory T cells in long-lasting Graves disease. Time point noted: newly diagnosed GD, antithyroid drugs for less than 3 months. The TCR library used RNA extracted from PBMCs. Investigators prepared the TCR beta libraries by applying iRepertoire HTBI primers and Arm-PCR of CDR3 regions. TCRdb itself ran the multiplex PCR reads through MiXCR, one entry per CDR3 protein. This sample has about 500,000 distinct CDR3 sequences, with about 12% found just once. The same data also contributed to another study, on T cells in Graves' hyperthyroidism and ophthalmopathy.

The sample in question was peripheral blood mononuclear cells (PBMCs), obtained at new diagnosis, from a patient treated with antithyroid drugs. The receptors here all came from a woman aged 25 to 45 with Graves disease.

This clonotype was recorded only once. This sequence joins TRBV6-1 and TRBJ1-5; D is possibly TRBD1 (5 bases). The germline V and J ends were trimmed by 7 bases and 6 bases, with 19 bases remaining between them. Per germline, CDR1 MNHNS and CDR2 SASEGT. The CDR3 spans 15 residues. CDR3 residues: CASTDPRGDFQPQHF. CDR3 DNA: TGTGCCAGCACGGATCCTCGCGGGGACTTTCAGCCCCAGCATTTT.

This clonotype was observed at least ten times. The chain carries TRBV6-2 or TRBV6-3 and TRBJ2-3, with 8 bases lining up with TRBD2. This CDR3 spans 15 amino acids. CDR1 and CDR2 from the germline V gene are MNHEY and SVGEGT. V lost 6 bases and J lost 4; bases outside the gene matches: 9. The CDR3 region is CASSILAAPADTQYF. The CDR3 coding sequence is TGTGCCAGCAGCATACTAGCGGCCCCGGCAGATACGCAGTATTTT.

This clonotype was recorded a few times. The V gene is TRBV10-2, the J gene TRBJ1-4, with D possibly being TRBD1 (6 bases). CDR1 is WSHSY and CDR2 is SAAADI in the germline V gene. V gave up 4 bases and J gave up 4 bases, with 13 bases separating them. The CDR3 covers 15 residues. The CDR3 coding sequence is TGCGCCAGCAGTGGATGGGGGGCCGATAATGAAAAACTGTTTTTT. Translation gives CASSGWGADNEKLFF.

This clonotype has just a few counts. V and J are TRBV28 and TRBJ1-1; D unclear. This CDR3 spans 14 amino acids. Trimming pared 6 bases from V and 4 bases from J, leaving 15 bases between. CDR1 MDHEN and CDR2 SYDVKM come from the germline V gene. CDR3 coding DNA: TGTGCCAGCAGCCCCCGGGGTTTGGGCACTGAAGCTTTCTTT. Protein sequence: CASSPRGLGTEAFF.

This clonotype was observed many times. The chain combines TRBV5-8 with TRBJ2-5, with 14 nucleotides matching TRBD2. CDR1 and CDR2 from the germline V gene are SGHTS and YDEGEE. J lost 2 bases, V lost 5 bases, and 5 bases had no gene match. CDR3 length equals 16 residues. The DNA of the CDR3 is TGTGCCAGCAGATTAGGGACTAGCGGGAGTCAAGAGACCCAGTACTTC. This codes for CASRLGTSGSQETQYF.

This clonotype turned up a few times. The gene calls are TRBV4-1 and TRBJ2-5; 7 bases are a match to TRBD1. The V and J ends lost 4 bases and 1 base, in that order; junction bases with no gene match: 3. This CDR3 is built from 14 residues. CDR1 and CDR2 from the germline V gene are MGHRA and YSYEKL. CDR3 in amino acids: CASSPGDSQETQYF. The CDR3 DNA reads as TGCGCCAGCAGCCCCGGGGACAGCCAAGAGACCCAGTACTTC.

There are many counts of this clonotype. The V and J genes are TRBV2 and TRBJ1-5; D is uncertain. Trimming pared 3 bases from V and 1 base from J, leaving 13 bases between. CDR1 is SNHLY, CDR2 FYNNEI, per germline. This CDR3 contains 16 residues. CDR3 DNA sequence: TGTGCCAGCAGTGACCGGGGTCTGGGAAGCAATCAGCCCCAGCATTTT. It yields the protein CASSDRGLGSNQPQHF.

The rearrangement links TRBV6-2 or TRBV6-3 to TRBJ1-2; a weak D match, TRBD1 (5 bases). Germline V CDR1 and CDR2: MNHEY, SVGEGT. The CDR3 is made up of 15 amino acids. The V and J ends lost 6 bases and 0 bases respectively, with 14 bases between them. CDR3 DNA sequence: TGTGCCAGCAGCAAACGGGGCGCAGCTAACTATGGCTACACCTTC. This translates into CASSKRGAANYGYTF.

Ten or more counts support this clonotype. This rearrangement joins TRBV12-3 or TRBV12-4 to TRBJ2-1, with 9 bases matching TRBD2. The CDR3 runs 18 residues. The J segment lost 2 bases and the V segment lost 1 base, leaving 9 bases of the junction unmatched. The CDR3 bases are TGTGCCAGCAGTTTAGAGGGGAATGGCGGGAGGGCCTACAATGAGCAGTTCTTC. The encoded protein is CASSLEGNGGRAYNEQFF.

The rearrangement links TRBV20-1 to TRBJ1-5; the match to TRBD1 covers 7 bases. The V gene end was trimmed by 6 bases and the J gene end by 5 bases; junction bases not matched to a gene: 7. Germline-derived CDR1 and CDR2 are DFQATT and SNEGSKA (reference sequence). This CDR3 comprises 13 residues. CDR3 coding DNA: TGCAGTGCCCTGACAGGGCCAGATCAGCCCCAGCATTTT. Translating gives CSALTGPDQPQHF.

This clonotype was observed many times. The gene calls are TRBV30 and TRBJ2-7; perhaps TRBD1 as D (6 bases). V gave up 3 bases and J gave up 10 bases, with 13 bases separating them. CDR3 size: 11 residues. Germline values: CDR1 GTSNPN, CDR2 SVGIG (reference sequence). The CDR3, as DNA: TGTGCCTGGAGAAACGCAGGGGTTCAGTACTTC. Protein: CAWRNAGVQYF.

This clonotype occurred many times. The V call is TRBV24-1, the J call TRBJ2-1, with 7 bases identical to TRBD2. Looked up from germline, CDR1 is KGHDR and CDR2 is SFDVKD. V shed 3 bases and J 6 bases; nucleotides not matched to a gene: 7. This CDR3 comprises 15 residues. The CDR3 loop reads CATSDLRWGGNEQFF. The CDR3 DNA reads as TGTGCCACCAGTGATCTTAGGTGGGGGGGCAATGAGCAGTTCTTC.

This clonotype has ten or more counts. The rearrangement links TRBV2 to TRBJ1-1; tentatively, D is TRBD1 (6 bases). The CDR3 consists of 16 residues. V shed 1 base and J shed 5 bases, with 17 bases lying between them. CDR1 is SNHLY, CDR2 FYNNEI, per germline. The chain's CDR3 is CASSEGGTGSQTEAFF. The CDR3, as DNA: TGTGCCAGCAGTGAAGGGGGTACAGGGTCGCAGACTGAAGCTTTCTTT.

Many counts were recorded for this clonotype. The chain recombines TRBV19 with TRBJ1-5, with D possibly matching TRBD1 (6 bases). Trimming removed 4 bases at V and 3 bases at J, with 13 bases between. The CDR3 is 15 amino acids. Germline V CDR1 and CDR2: LNHDA, SQIVND (reference sequence). DNA of the CDR3: TGTGCCAGTAGTACTCAGGACAGCTTCAATCAGCCCCAGCATTTT. Amino acids: CASSTQDSFNQPQHF.

This clonotype was seen ten or more times. Sequence at one end of the junction differs from germline and may be a read error. The rearrangement uses TRBV11-1 and TRBJ2-7; D remains unclear. The germline V gene has CDR1 SGHAT and CDR2 FQDESV (reference sequence). This CDR3 has 16 amino acids. Here the CDR3 DNA reads TGTGCCAGCAGCTTAACGTCGGCAGGTCCATCCTCCGAGCAGTACTTC. This encodes CASSLTSAGPSSEQYF.

This clonotype was recorded many times. This chain connects TRBV3-1 to TRBJ1-1; 9 bases fit TRBD1. J was trimmed by 1 base and V by 4 bases; bases with no gene match: 7. The CDR3 covers 16 residues. Per germline, CDR1 LGHDT and CDR2 YNNKEL (reference sequence). CDR3 in DNA: TGTGCCAGCAGCCCCCGGGACAGGGTAACGAACACTGAAGCTTTCTTT. It codes for CASSPRDRVTNTEAFF.

This clonotype was seen only a few times. V is TRBV7-2 and J is TRBJ1-6, with 10 bases matching TRBD1. The CDR3 extends over 17 amino acids. V lost 1 base, J lost 9 bases, and 9 bases stayed unmatched. The germline V gene encodes CDR1 SGHTA and CDR2 FQGNSA. Written as DNA, the CDR3 is TGTGCCAGCAGCTTAGGAAGGACGGGACAGGGGCTTTCACCCCTCCACTTT. Amino acid sequence: CASSLGRTGQGLSPLHF. Supplemented by reference TRBV7-2 and TRBJ1-6, the full variable domain reads GAGVSQSPSNKVTEKGKDVELRCDPISGHTALYWYRQSLGQGLEFLIYFQGNSAPDKSGLPSDRFSAERTGGSVSTLTIQRTQQEDSAVYLCASSLGRTGQGLSPLHFGNGTRLTVT.

This clonotype was counted ten times or more. V gene TRBV28 combines with J gene TRBJ1-4; D is unclear. Germline V gene sequence: CDR1 MDHEN, CDR2 SYDVKM. V lost 7 bases and J 0 bases, leaving 3 bases between the germline ends. The CDR3 extends over 12 amino acids. CDR3 region: CASTTTNEKLFF. CDR3 bases: TGTGCCAGCACGACAACTAATGAAAAACTGTTTTTT.

This clonotype was found many times. V is TRBV4-1 and J is TRBJ2-5; D not certain. Trimming shortened V by 1 base and J by 2 bases, and 14 bases separated the two germline ends. Looked up from germline, CDR1 is MGHRA and CDR2 is YSYEKL. The CDR3 consists of 16 residues. In DNA form, the CDR3 reads TGCGCCAGCAGCCAAGGTGGATGGTCGGTACAAGAGACCCAGTACTTC. This codes for CASSQGGWSVQETQYF.

The chain couples TRBV4-1 to TRBJ2-7; 12 positions agree with TRBD1. CDR1 MGHRA and CDR2 YSYEKL come from the germline V gene. The CDR3 length is 18 residues. J was trimmed by 4 bases and V by 2 bases; bases with no gene match: 12. The CDR3 DNA sequence: TGCGCCAGCAGCCAAACCTATCCGGGACAGGGGGCTTTGTACGAGCAGTACTTC. This codes for CASSQTYPGQGALYEQYF.

This clonotype showed up just a few times. This rearrangement joins TRBV28 to TRBJ2-7; D call uncertain. V dropped 1 base and J dropped 3 bases, with 4 bases sitting between them. The CDR3 is 12 residues long. Per germline, CDR1 MDHEN and CDR2 SYDVKM. In DNA, the CDR3 is TGTGCCAGCAGTTTATATGTCTACGAGCAGTACTTC. It translates to CASSLYVYEQYF.

In its sample, this clonotype was seen many times. The chain is built from TRBV11-2 and TRBJ1-5; perhaps TRBD1 as D (5 bases). CDR1 is SGHAT, CDR2 FQNNGV, per germline. Trimming shortened V by 4 bases and J by 1 base, and 11 bases separated the two germline ends. The CDR3 loop spans 15 amino acids. The CDR3 protein is CASSSAGRSNQPQHF. In DNA form, the CDR3 reads TGTGCCAGCAGCTCGGCGGGACGGAGCAATCAGCCCCAGCATTTT.

This clonotype showed up many times. This chain joins TRBV28 and TRBJ1-6, with D tentatively TRBD1 (5 bases). V lost 7 bases, J lost 16 bases, and 23 bases lay in between. The CDR3 is 14 residues long. CDR1 is MDHEN, CDR2 SYDVKM, per germline. The CDR3 spells CASTSTAGKRSLHF. Written as DNA, the CDR3 is TGTGCCAGCACCTCAACGGCAGGGAAGAGGTCTCTCCACTTT.